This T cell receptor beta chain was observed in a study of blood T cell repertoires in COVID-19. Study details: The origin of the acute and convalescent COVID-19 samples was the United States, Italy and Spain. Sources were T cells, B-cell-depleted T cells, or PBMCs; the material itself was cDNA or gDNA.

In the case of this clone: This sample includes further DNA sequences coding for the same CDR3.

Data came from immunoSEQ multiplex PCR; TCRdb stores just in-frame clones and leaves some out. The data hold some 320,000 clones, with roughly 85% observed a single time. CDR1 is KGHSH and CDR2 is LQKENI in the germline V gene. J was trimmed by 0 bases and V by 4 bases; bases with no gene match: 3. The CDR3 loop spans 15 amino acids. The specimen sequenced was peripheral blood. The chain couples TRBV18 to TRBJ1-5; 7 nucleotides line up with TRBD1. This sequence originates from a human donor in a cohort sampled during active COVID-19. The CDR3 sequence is CASSRTGDSNQPQHF. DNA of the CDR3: TGTGCCAGCTCACGGACAGGTGATAGCAATCAGCCCCAGCATTTT. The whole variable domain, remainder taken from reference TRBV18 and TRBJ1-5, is NAGVMQNPRHLVRRRGQEARLRCSPMKGHSHVYWYRQLPEEGLKFMVYLQKENIIDESGMPKERFSAEFPKEGPSILRIQQVVRGDSAAYFCASSRTGDSNQPQHFGDGTRLSIL.